The clone carrying this T cell receptor beta chain was picked up many times. Its antigen is not known. The source of the sample is a study of molecular identifiers for immune sequencing clone quantification. Previously described methods and listed TCR primers were used for bulk TCR libraries. TCRdb reprocessed the PCR reads with MiXCR, giving one entry per CDR3 protein. The sample has about 630,000 distinct CDR3 sequences, roughly 27% seen once. The length of the CDR3 is 14 residues. CDR1 and CDR2 (germline): SGHRS, YFSETQ. The V segment lost 4 bases and the J segment 5 bases; nucleotides outside the gene matches: 5. Study-wide results and limits: The study found clones above 20 RNA copies held over 99% of effector molecules and under 1% in naive cells.

This rearrangement joins TRBV5-1 to TRBJ2-3, with TRBD1 identical over 9 bases. The sample taken for sequencing was naive CD8+ T cells from blood, with Jurkat cell RNA spiked in. The sample's subset: FACS-sorted CD8+CD4-CCR7+CD45RA+ naive T cells. This receptor was taken from a human donor in good health. Some libraries in this study had Jurkat cell RNA spiked in. The CDR3 DNA is TGCGCCAGCAGCCTGGGACAGGGACAAGATACGCAGTATTTT. It specifies CASSLGQGQDTQYF.